Shown below are 32 T cell receptor beta chains from a single sample sequenced in a study of blood T cell repertoires in COVID-19. Assay used: immunoSEQ multiplex PCR; TCRdb lists only in-frame clones, some missing. This sample has about 57,000 clones, with roughly 82% found just once. Sequenced material: peripheral blood. The receptors were sampled from a woman in her sixties with acute or convalescent COVID-19.

The V gene is TRBV6-1, the J gene TRBJ1-1; perhaps TRBD1 as D (5 bases). CDR3 size: 13 residues. Trimming took 8 bases from V and 1 from J, leaving 11 bases between them. The germline CDR1 and CDR2 sequences are MNHNS and SASEGT. CDR3 bases: TGTGCCAGCGGGGCAACCCAGAACACTGAAGCTTTCTTT. Protein product: CASGATQNTEAFF.

The V and J genes are TRBV5-4 and TRBJ1-5; 8 positions match TRBD1. In germline, CDR1 is SGHNT, CDR2 YYREEE (reference sequence). The V segment lost 4 bases and the J segment 3 bases; nucleotides outside the gene matches: 6. The CDR3 is 15 amino acids. The CDR3 region is CASSQGTGPNQPQHF. CDR3 nucleotides: TGTGCCAGCAGCCAGGGGACAGGCCCCAATCAGCCCCAGCATTTT.

J is TRBJ2-3 and V is TRBV4-3; TRBD2 matches at 14 bases. Germline loops: CDR1 LGHNA, CDR2 YSLEER. The CDR3 loop spans 19 amino acids. V shed 0 bases and J 1 base; nucleotides not matched to a gene: 6. The CDR3 sequence: CASSQEVTSGGARTDTQYF. Written as DNA, the CDR3 is TGCGCCAGCAGCCAAGAGGTGACTAGCGGGGGGGCCCGCACAGATACGCAGTATTTT.

The chain uses TRBV19 and TRBJ1-1, with TRBD1 as a possible D gene (6 bases). CDR1 LNHDA and CDR2 SQIVND come from the germline V gene (reference sequence). Deletions cut 7 bases from V and 1 base from J, with 16 bases between. The CDR3 is made up of 15 amino acids. The CDR3 DNA reads as TGTGCCAGTACTCCCTCGGGGGGCGGGAACACTGAAGCTTTCTTT. Its protein is CASTPSGGGNTEAFF.

The sample holds a few counts of this clone. V and J are TRBV18 and TRBJ1-5, with D tentatively TRBD1 (6 bases). The length of the CDR3 is 13 residues. Between the trimmed V and J ends, which lost 5 bases and 4 bases, there was a span of 9 bases. Germline CDR1 reads KGHSH; CDR2 reads LQKENI. The chain's CDR3 is CASSGTINQPQHF. DNA of the CDR3: TGTGCCAGCTCAGGGACAATAAATCAGCCCCAGCATTTT.

This chain connects TRBV7-9 to TRBJ1-4; TRBD1 aligns across 7 bases. Germline assignment: CDR1 SEHNR and CDR2 FQNEAQ (reference sequence). The length of the CDR3 is 13 residues. V was pared by 4 bases and J by 7 bases, with 3 bases of the junction left unmatched. CDR3 region: CASSYRGGEKLFF. CDR3 DNA: TGTGCCAGCAGCTACAGGGGAGGTGAAAAACTGTTTTTT.

This chain connects TRBV7-9 to TRBJ1-1; TRBD1 matches at 10 bases. The CDR3 runs 14 residues. The V gene end was trimmed by 11 bases and the J gene end by 4 bases; junction bases not matched to a gene: 10. From germline, CDR1 is SEHNR and CDR2 FQNEAQ (reference sequence). The CDR3 sequence is CAGDRGRDPTEAFF. For the CDR3, the DNA is TGTGCCGGGGACAGGGGCCGCGACCCCACTGAAGCTTTCTTT.

The chain joins TRBV6-2 or TRBV6-3 to TRBJ1-1, with 7 bases lining up with TRBD1. CDR1 and CDR2 from the germline V gene are MNHEY and SVGEGT. Trimming at V came to 6 bases and at J to 3 bases, leaving 4 bases not matched to a gene. The CDR3 covers 13 residues. CDR3 sequence: CASSRTGYTEAFF. CDR3 sequence (DNA): TGTGCCAGCAGCAGGACAGGATACACTGAAGCTTTCTTT.

This clone appeared once. This rearrangement joins TRBV5-8 to TRBJ1-5, with D perhaps matching TRBD1 (5 bases). The germline gives CDR1 SGHTS, CDR2 YDEGEE. V dropped 8 bases and J dropped 2 bases, with 17 bases sitting between them. This CDR3 spans 15 amino acids. The CDR3 DNA is TGTGCCAGTGGGTTCGGGGGTTTCGGCAATCAGCCCCAGCATTTT. Translating it yields CASGFGGFGNQPQHF.

This clone came up once. The chain links TRBV25-1 to TRBJ1-6; TRBD1 agrees at 9 bases. In germline, CDR1 is MGHDK, CDR2 SYGVNS. CDR3 size: 16 residues. Losses at the gene ends were 1 base for V and 5 bases for J; bases not matched to a gene: 3. The CDR3 reads CASSEWGTGNNSPLHF. DNA of the CDR3: TGTGCCAGCAGTGAATGGGGGACAGGGAATAATTCACCCCTCCACTTT.

The chain recombines TRBV20-1 with TRBJ2-3; D ambiguous. V dropped 6 bases and J dropped 8 bases, with 9 bases sitting between them. The CDR3 contains 10 residues. Germline V gene sequence: CDR1 DFQATT, CDR2 SNEGSKA (reference sequence). In DNA, the CDR3 is TGCAGTGCCTTGCAAGCTACGCAGTATTTT. The encoded protein is CSALQATQYF.

This chain links TRBV4-3 with TRBJ1-1, with D unclear. The CDR3 totals 14 residues. V was trimmed by 0 bases and J by 4 bases, leaving 9 bases between them. The germline V gene has CDR1 LGHNA and CDR2 YSLEER. The CDR3 loop is CASSQEEKFTEAFF. CDR3 in DNA: TGCGCCAGCAGCCAAGAGGAGAAGTTCACTGAAGCTTTCTTT.

This chain uses TRBV10-1 with TRBJ1-1; 8 bases are shared with TRBD1. The CDR3 is made up of 14 amino acids. The germline gives CDR1 WNHNN, CDR2 SYGVQD (reference sequence). The V and J ends lost 8 bases and 5 bases, in that order; junction bases with no gene match: 10. The CDR3 is CASDHRGKRTEAFF. CDR3 DNA sequence: TGCGCCAGCGACCACAGGGGGAAGAGGACTGAAGCTTTCTTT.

This sequence joins TRBV6-5 and TRBJ2-1, with D unclear. The length of the CDR3 is 13 residues. The germline V gene has CDR1 MNHEY and CDR2 SVGAGI. V lost 6 bases to trimming and J lost 2 bases, with 8 bases between them. CDR3 sequence (DNA): TGTGCCAGCAGATCCGAGACCTACAATGAGCAGTTCTTC. Its protein product is CASRSETYNEQFF.

The CDR3 here is CASSLGRGEYGYTF. The CDR3 bases are TGTGCCAGCAGCTTAGGTCGTGGAGAGTATGGCTACACCTTC. This chain joins TRBV7-9 and TRBJ1-2, with D unresolved. Looked up from germline, CDR1 is SEHNR and CDR2 is FQNEAQ (reference sequence). The CDR3 sequence is 14 residues long. V was trimmed by 1 base and J by 5 bases, leaving 11 bases between them.

The chain uses TRBV7-2 and TRBJ1-2; 7 nucleotides match TRBD1. The J segment lost 2 bases and the V segment lost 5 bases, leaving 8 bases of the junction unmatched. CDR3 length: 15 amino acids. The germline CDR1 and CDR2 sequences are SGHTA and FQGNSA. CDR3: CASSQTGTSNYGYTF. The CDR3 nucleotides are TGTGCCAGCAGCCAGACAGGGACCTCCAACTATGGCTACACCTTC.

V is TRBV6-4 and J is TRBJ2-6; no clear D. V was shortened by 6 bases and J by 0 bases, with 12 bases between the two germline ends. The CDR3 has 16 residues. Germline CDR1 is MRHNA and CDR2 is SNTAGT. CDR3 loop: CASSMEPSSGANVLTF. The CDR3, as DNA: TGTGCCAGCAGCATGGAGCCGAGCTCTGGGGCCAACGTCCTGACTTTC.

This rearrangement joins TRBV24-1 to TRBJ2-1, with 10 bases that match TRBD2. The germline V gene encodes CDR1 KGHDR and CDR2 SFDVKD. Losses at the gene ends were 1 base for V and 8 bases for J; bases not matched to a gene: 7. This CDR3 region has 16 residues. The CDR3 DNA is TGTGCCACCAGTGATTTCGGAGCGGGGGGGTTGGATGAGCAGTTCTTC. Amino acids: CATSDFGAGGLDEQFF.

The chain employs TRBV14 and TRBJ1-2; D not resolved. The ends were cut back, 1 base at V and 3 bases at J, with 6 bases in the middle. The CDR3 sequence is 13 residues long. Germline lookup yields CDR1 SGHDN and CDR2 FVKESK. This CDR3 reads CASSQAPHYGYTF. CDR3 in DNA: TGTGCCAGCAGCCAAGCCCCTCACTATGGCTACACCTTC.

J is TRBJ2-7 and V is TRBV14; 7 bases fit TRBD2. Germline CDR1 and CDR2: SGHDN and FVKESK. Trimming at V came to 5 bases and at J to 3 bases, leaving 10 bases not matched to a gene. CDR3 length: 15 amino acids. In DNA form, the CDR3 reads TGTGCCAGCAGCTCTCGGGGAGGGACGGGCTACGAGCAGTACTTC. Translating gives CASSSRGGTGYEQYF.

The chain combines TRBV12-3 or TRBV12-4 with TRBJ1-2; unclear D gene. Trimming removed 7 bases at V and 8 bases at J, with 14 bases between. The CDR3 is 12 residues long. The CDR3 region is CASTDQAEGYTF. The CDR3 DNA sequence: TGTGCCAGCACCGATCAGGCAGAGGGCTACACCTTC.

The V call is TRBV4-3, the J call TRBJ2-7; 7 bases match TRBD2. J gave up 4 bases and V 1 base, and 7 bases lay outside the gene matches. CDR1 and CDR2 from the germline V gene are LGHNA and YSLEER. The CDR3 runs to 15 residues. CDR3 sequence (DNA): TGCGCCAGCAGCCAAGTCCTGGGGGGGGTATACGAGCAGTACTTC. Translated: CASSQVLGGVYEQYF.

The chain couples TRBV19 to TRBJ2-6, with D possibly TRBD2 on 5 matching bases. The germline V gene has CDR1 LNHDA and CDR2 SQIVND (reference sequence). V gave up 3 bases and J gave up 0 bases, with 12 bases separating them. This CDR3 comprises 17 residues. The CDR3 loop is CASSIWVGSSGANVLTF. CDR3 coding DNA: TGTGCCAGTAGTATCTGGGTTGGGAGCTCTGGGGCCAACGTCCTGACTTTC. Complete variable domain (other parts from reference TRBV19 and TRBJ2-6): DGGITQSPKYLFRKEGQNVTLSCEQNLNHDAMYWYRQDPGQGLRLIYYSQIVNDFQKGDIAEGYSVSREKKESFPLTVTSAQKNPTAFYLCASSIWVGSSGANVLTFGAGSRLTVL.

This clone was observed once. CDR3 nucleotides: TGTGCCAGCAGCTACCGAGGGGGATATGAAGCTTTCTTT. Translating gives CASSYRGGYEAFF. This chain uses TRBV7-2 with TRBJ1-1, with D possibly matching TRBD1 (6 bases). With 4 bases removed from V and 7 bases from J, the gap between germline ends came to 13 bases. In germline, CDR1 is SGHTA, CDR2 FQGNSA. This CDR3 has 13 amino acids. Variable domain in full (rest from reference TRBV7-2 and TRBJ1-1): GAGVSQSPSNKVTEKGKDVELRCDPISGHTALYWYRQSLGQGLEFLIYFQGNSAPDKSGLPSDRFSAERTGGSVSTLTIQRTQQEDSAVYLCASSYRGGYEAFFGQGTRLTVV.

This clone has just one count. The chain couples TRBV9 to TRBJ1-4; D call uncertain. CDR3 length: 15 residues. CDR1 is SGDLS, CDR2 YYNGEE, per germline. Between the trimmed V and J ends, which lost 4 bases and 0 bases, there was a span of 10 bases. CDR3 coding DNA: TGTGCCAGCAGCCCCCACTCGTCAACTAATGAAAAACTGTTTTTT. Translation gives CASSPHSSTNEKLFF.

The V call is TRBV13, the J call TRBJ2-1, with TRBD2 as a possible D gene (6 bases). CDR3 length: 16 amino acids. Germline lookup yields CDR1 PRHDT and CDR2 FYEKMQ (reference sequence). Trimming removed 5 bases from V and 3 bases from J, with 17 bases in between. DNA for the CDR3: TGTGCCAGCAGCCGAAGGGTTAGCGGAGACTACAATGAGCAGTTCTTC. It translates to CASSRRVSGDYNEQFF. The full variable domain, in which reference TRBV13 and TRBJ2-1 provide the parts outside the CDR3, is AAGVIQSPRHLIKEKRETATLKCYPIPRHDTVYWYQQGPGQDPQFLISFYEKMQSDKGSIPDRFSAQQFSDYHSELNMSSLELGDSALYFCASSRRVSGDYNEQFFGPGTRLTVL.

The rearrangement uses TRBV7-9 and TRBJ1-1; D remains unclear. CDR1 is SEHNR, CDR2 FQNEAQ, per germline (reference sequence). The CDR3 is 10 amino acids. V lost 6 bases, J lost 7 bases, and 6 bases lay in between. The CDR3, as DNA: TGTGCCAGCAGTTTCCTTGAAGCTTTCTTT. Translation: CASSFLEAFF.

CDR3 coding DNA: TGTGCCAGCAGCTCCGGACAGCTACGACGCGGCTATGGCTACACCTTC. Its translation is CASSSGQLRRGYGYTF. The chain combines TRBV5-4 with TRBJ1-2; tentatively, D is TRBD1 (6 bases). CDR1 is SGHNT and CDR2 is YYREEE in the germline V gene (reference sequence). Trimming removed 3 bases from V and 4 bases from J, with 19 bases in between. This CDR3 comprises 16 residues.

The chain links TRBV6-5 to TRBJ1-1, with D hard to call. There are 16 residues in the CDR3. The V end lost 2 bases, the J end lost 0 bases, and 13 bases lay between the germline ends. CDR1 is MNHEY and CDR2 is SVGAGI in the germline V gene. The CDR3 DNA is TGTGCCAGCAGTTACGGAGGCGGATCCCTGAACACTGAAGCTTTCTTT. Translating it yields CASSYGGGSLNTEAFF.

This clone has a single count. The chain carries TRBV5-4 and TRBJ2-3; possible D gene TRBD1, 6 bases. The CDR3 sequence is 16 residues long. CDR1 and CDR2 (germline): SGHNT, YYREEE (reference sequence). V lost 4 bases, J lost 6 bases, and 21 bases lay in between. CDR3 bases: TGTGCCAGCAGCCGAGACGTCGGACAGCCCGCCGATACGCAGTATTTT. Its protein is CASSRDVGQPADTQYF.

This clone occurred once. The rearrangement links TRBV18 to TRBJ1-1; D is unresolved. The CDR3 spans 17 residues. Trimming removed 4 bases from V and 5 bases from J, with 23 bases in between. Germline V gene data show CDR1 as KGHSH and CDR2 as LQKENI. The CDR3 DNA sequence: TGTGCCAGCTCACTTTTCAGGCCCAGCGGGCGCGAGACTGAAGCTTTCTTT. Translating gives CASSLFRPSGRETEAFF.

The rearrangement links TRBV6-1 to TRBJ1-3, with a tentative D call TRBD1 (6 bases). CDR3 length equals 15 residues. Germline values: CDR1 MNHNS, CDR2 SASEGT. Deletions cut 3 bases from V and 3 bases from J, with 12 bases between. CDR3 DNA sequence: TGTGCCAGCAGTGATCGGGGGGCGTTTGGAAACACCATATATTTT. Translation gives CASSDRGAFGNTIYF.